The following is a TCR beta chain sequence with its context. The target antigen is unknown. Sequenced by immunoSEQ multiplex PCR; TCRdb stores in-frame clones only, minus some. The sample carries over 85,000 clones, 91% recorded once. The CDR3 consists of 15 residues. V was cut by 2 bases and J by 3 bases, with 14 bases left in between. CDR1 is GTSNPN and CDR2 is SVGIG in the germline V gene (reference sequence). This specimen comes from a study of graft-versus-host responses after intestinal transplantation. Study background: Each transplant was multivisceral, liver-intestinal, or isolated intestinal. Points from the study as a whole: Allografts of patients with graft-donor T cell macrochimerism showed high graft-versus-host to host-versus-graft clone ratios. The recipient marrow held GvH clones, and some of them showed up first in ileum or blood.

This sequence was found in a human donor who was the organ donor for an intestinal transplant. The source material was unstimulated CD4+ T cells sorted from spleen or lymph node cells, sampled before transplant. The chain has TRBV30 and TRBJ1-5; possibly TRBD1 for D (5 bases). In DNA form, the CDR3 reads TGTGCCTGGAGTCTAACGGCAGGGTCCAATCAGCCCCAGCATTTT. It translates to CAWSLTAGSNQPQHF.